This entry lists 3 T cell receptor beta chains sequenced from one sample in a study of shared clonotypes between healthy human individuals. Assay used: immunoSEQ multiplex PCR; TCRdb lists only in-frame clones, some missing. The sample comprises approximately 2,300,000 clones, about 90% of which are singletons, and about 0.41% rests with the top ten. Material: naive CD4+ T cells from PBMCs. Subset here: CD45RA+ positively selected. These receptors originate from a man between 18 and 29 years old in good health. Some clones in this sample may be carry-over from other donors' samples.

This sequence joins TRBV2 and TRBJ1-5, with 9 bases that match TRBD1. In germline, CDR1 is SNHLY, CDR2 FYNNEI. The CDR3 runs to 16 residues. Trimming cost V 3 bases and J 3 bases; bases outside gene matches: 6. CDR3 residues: CASSDWGQGFNQPQHF. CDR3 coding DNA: TGTGCCAGCAGTGATTGGGGACAGGGTTTCAATCAGCCCCAGCATTTT.

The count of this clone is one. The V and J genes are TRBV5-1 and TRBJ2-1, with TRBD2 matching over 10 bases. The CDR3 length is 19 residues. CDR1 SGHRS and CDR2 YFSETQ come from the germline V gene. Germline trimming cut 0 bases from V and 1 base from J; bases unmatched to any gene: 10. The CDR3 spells CASSLVRTSGGGSYNEQFF. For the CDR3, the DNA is TGCGCCAGCAGCTTGGTTCGGACTAGCGGAGGAGGGTCCTACAATGAGCAGTTCTTC.

The CDR3 loop is CASRGSNYNEQFF. The CDR3 bases are TGTGCCAGCAGGGGATCTAATTACAATGAGCAGTTCTTC. This chain connects TRBV7-2 to TRBJ2-1; D not certain. CDR1 and CDR2 from the germline V gene are SGHTA and FQGNSA. The V end was cut by 6 bases, the J end by 4 bases, with 10 bases between. The CDR3 totals 13 residues.